The present TCR beta chain was sequenced within a study of blood T cell repertoires in COVID-19. Overall study context: The cDNA or gDNA used as material had been derived from T cells, B-cell-depleted T cells, or PBMCs.

Generated by immunoSEQ multiplex PCR, the TCRdb table keeps only in-frame clones and is missing some. The sample gives some 380,000 clones, 81% of which show up once; about 1% is in the top ten. This CDR3 spans 16 amino acids. The germline V gene encodes CDR1 KGHDR and CDR2 SFDVKD. The V gene end was trimmed by 3 bases and the J gene end by 5 bases; junction bases not matched to a gene: 9. This TCR derives from a human donor with acute or convalescent COVID-19. The donor label of this sample is uncertain. The sequenced sample consisted of peripheral blood. The chain is built from TRBV24-1 and TRBJ2-3; 8 bases align to TRBD2. The CDR3 spells CATSDTIGGAKDTQYF. CDR3 nucleotide sequence: TGTGCCACCAGTGATACGATCGGGGGGGCCAAAGATACGCAGTATTTT.